This is a list of T cell receptor beta chains from one sample in a study of cytomegalovirus exposure and HLA in healthy donors. The repertoire was sequenced with immunoSEQ multiplex PCR; TCRdb's copy has only in-frame clones and lacks some. This sample's table reports about 200,000 clones. Sequenced input: PBMCs. Receptors originate from a woman aged 25-40 years in good health and CMV-seropositive. CDR3s include the opening cysteine and the closing phenylalanine or tryptophan. D genes are given only for firm matches.

v_gene: TRBV5-1; len: 12; j_gene: TRBJ1-4; d_gene: .; CDR3aa: CASSLEPEKLFF; CDR3nt: TGCGCCAGCAGCTTGGAGCCTGAAAAACTGTTTTTT
v_gene: TRBV5-1; len: 16; j_gene: TRBJ1-5; d_gene: .; CDR3aa: CASSLGPGGGNQPQHF; CDR3nt: TGCGCCAGCAGCTTGGGGCCGGGGGGAGGCAATCAGCCCCAGCATTTT
v_gene: TRBV7-9; len: 13; j_gene: TRBJ2-5; d_gene: .; CDR3aa: CASFGEHKETQYF; CDR3nt: TGTGCCAGCTTCGGGGAGCACAAAGAGACCCAGTACTTC
v_gene: TRBV5-1; len: 16; j_gene: TRBJ1-4; d_gene: .; CDR3aa: CASSLRQVATNEKLFF; CDR3nt: TGCGCCAGCAGCTTGCGACAGGTTGCAACTAATGAAAAACTGTTTTTT
v_gene: TRBV5-4; len: 15; j_gene: TRBJ2-3; d_gene: .; CDR3aa: CASSQQGLSTDTQYF; CDR3nt: TGTGCCAGCAGCCAGCAGGGACTGAGCACAGATACGCAGTATTTT
v_gene: TRBV5-1; len: 15; j_gene: TRBJ2-1; d_gene: TRBD2; CDR3aa: CASSLDGGAYNEQFF; CDR3nt: TGCGCCAGCAGCTTAGACGGGGGGGCGTATAATGAGCAGTTCTTC
v_gene: TRBV6-5; len: 14; j_gene: TRBJ2-3; d_gene: TRBD2; CDR3aa: CASSIAGSTDTQYF; CDR3nt: TGTGCCAGCAGTATAGCGGGGAGCACAGATACGCAGTATTTT
v_gene: TRBV6-1; len: 14; j_gene: TRBJ1-3; d_gene: .; CDR3aa: CASSTGFTGNTIYF; CDR3nt: TGTGCCAGCAGTACAGGGTTCACTGGAAACACCATATATTTT
v_gene: TRBV19; len: 15; j_gene: TRBJ2-3; d_gene: .; CDR3aa: CASSIQLGPTDTQYF; CDR3nt: TGTGCCAGTAGTATTCAACTGGGCCCCACAGATACGCAGTATTTT
v_gene: TRBV6-5; len: 16; j_gene: TRBJ1-6; d_gene: TRBD1; CDR3aa: CASSLQGAHDNSPLHF; CDR3nt: TGTGCCAGCAGTTTACAGGGGGCGCACGATAATTCACCCCTCCACTTT
v_gene: TRBV19; len: 13; j_gene: TRBJ1-1; d_gene: TRBD1; CDR3aa: CASSTAGGTEAFF; CDR3nt: TGTGCCAGTAGTACGGCAGGGGGCACTGAAGCTTTCTTT
v_gene: TRBV30; len: 18; j_gene: TRBJ2-3; d_gene: TRBD2; CDR3aa: CAWSVGYSGRRGTDTQYF; CDR3nt: TGTGCCTGGAGTGTAGGGTATAGCGGGAGACGGGGCACAGATACGCAGTATTTT
v_gene: TRBV4-3; len: 19; j_gene: TRBJ1-3; d_gene: .; CDR3aa: CASSQAILNRDTLGNTIYF; CDR3nt: TGCGCCAGCAGCCAAGCGATCTTAAACAGGGACACCCTTGGAAACACCATATATTTT
v_gene: TRBV25-1; len: 18; j_gene: TRBJ2-2; d_gene: TRBD2; CDR3aa: CASSAGLAGGPRTGELFF; CDR3nt: TGTGCCAGCAGTGCCGGACTAGCGGGAGGGCCGCGGACCGGGGAGCTGTTTTTT
v_gene: TRBV19; len: 18; j_gene: TRBJ2-7; d_gene: TRBD2; CDR3aa: CASSMGSSGRPTSYEQYF; CDR3nt: TGTGCCAGTAGTATGGGTTCCAGCGGGAGGCCGACATCCTACGAGCAGTACTTC
v_gene: TRBV6-1; len: 15; j_gene: TRBJ1-1; d_gene: .; CDR3aa: CACSRQPQMNTEAFF; CDR3nt: TGTGCCTGCTCGAGACAGCCTCAAATGAACACTGAAGCTTTCTTT
v_gene: TRBV6-1; len: 11; j_gene: TRBJ2-5; d_gene: .; CDR3aa: CASSVQGSQYF; CDR3nt: TGTGCCAGCAGTGTGCAGGGGTCCCAGTACTTC
v_gene: TRBV7-8; len: 13; j_gene: TRBJ2-7; d_gene: .; CDR3aa: CASNGEAVYEQYF; CDR3nt: TGTGCCAGCAACGGTGAGGCAGTCTACGAGCAGTACTTC
v_gene: TRBV7-6; len: 17; j_gene: TRBJ2-5; d_gene: TRBD2; CDR3aa: CASSRGTSGGLQETQYF; CDR3nt: TGTGCCAGCAGCAGAGGGACTAGCGGGGGGCTCCAAGAGACCCAGTACTTC
v_gene: TRBV27; len: 14; j_gene: TRBJ1-1; d_gene: TRBD1; CDR3aa: CASSGDRGHTEAFF; CDR3nt: TGTGCCAGCAGTGGGGACAGGGGGCACACTGAAGCTTTCTTT
v_gene: TRBV18; len: 15; j_gene: TRBJ1-5; d_gene: TRBD1; CDR3aa: CASSPVTGGDQPQHF; CDR3nt: TGTGCCAGCTCACCCGTTACAGGGGGAGATCAGCCCCAGCATTTT
v_gene: TRBV18; len: 13; j_gene: TRBJ1-1; d_gene: .; CDR3aa: CASSPGRNTEAFF; CDR3nt: TGTGCCAGCTCACCCGGGAGGAACACTGAAGCTTTCTTT
v_gene: TRBV5-1; len: 18; j_gene: TRBJ2-5; d_gene: TRBD2; CDR3aa: CASSLGAVSSGKRETQYF; CDR3nt: TGCGCCAGCAGCTTGGGGGCCGTCTCTAGCGGGAAACGGGAGACCCAGTACTTC
v_gene: TRBV4-3; len: 17; j_gene: TRBJ2-7; d_gene: TRBD2; CDR3aa: CASSQASGTSGSYEQYF; CDR3nt: TGCGCCAGCAGCCAAGCTTCCGGGACTAGCGGTTCCTACGAGCAGTACTTC
v_gene: TRBV5-4; len: 18; j_gene: TRBJ1-3; d_gene: .; CDR3aa: CASSFDGGGTFSGNTIYF; CDR3nt: TGTGCCAGCAGCTTTGACGGAGGCGGGACTTTCTCTGGAAACACCATATATTTT
v_gene: TRBV2; len: 16; j_gene: TRBJ1-1; d_gene: TRBD1; CDR3aa: CASRQDGQGGDTEAFF; CDR3nt: TGTGCCAGCAGGCAAGACGGACAGGGGGGGGACACTGAAGCTTTCTTT
v_gene: TRBV5-4; len: 16; j_gene: TRBJ2-1; d_gene: TRBD2; CDR3aa: CASSLGGLAGYNEQFF; CDR3nt: TGTGCCAGCAGCTTGGGGGGACTAGCGGGGTACAATGAGCAGTTCTTC
v_gene: TRBV15; len: 16; j_gene: TRBJ2-3; d_gene: TRBD2; CDR3aa: CATSRDSREGIDTQYF; CDR3nt: TGTGCCACCAGCAGAGATTCACGGGAGGGCATAGATACGCAGTATTTT
v_gene: TRBV6-5; len: 13; j_gene: TRBJ1-1; d_gene: .; CDR3aa: CASRIPTATEAFF; CDR3nt: TGTGCCAGCAGGATACCGACAGCCACGGAAGCTTTCTTT
v_gene: TRBV4-3; len: 19; j_gene: TRBJ2-2; d_gene: TRBD1; CDR3aa: CASSQYTPGQGENTGELFF; CDR3nt: TGCGCCAGCAGCCAATATACACCGGGACAGGGTGAGAACACCGGGGAGCTGTTTTTT
v_gene: TRBV7-2; len: 14; j_gene: TRBJ2-1; d_gene: TRBD1; CDR3aa: CASSRTGGGNEQFF; CDR3nt: TGTGCCAGCAGCAGGACAGGGGGCGGGAATGAGCAGTTCTTC
v_gene: TRBV7-7; len: 14; j_gene: TRBJ2-7; d_gene: TRBD2; CDR3aa: CASSFGEGSYEQYF; CDR3nt: TGTGCCAGCAGCTTCGGGGAGGGCTCCTACGAGCAGTACTTC
v_gene: TRBV10-2; len: 15; j_gene: TRBJ1-5; d_gene: .; CDR3aa: CASSWSRGEDQPQHF; CDR3nt: TGCGCCAGCAGTTGGTCTCGGGGGGAGGATCAGCCCCAGCATTTT